The 29 T cell receptor beta chains in this list originate from one sample, sequenced in a study of T cells in Graves' hyperthyroidism and ophthalmopathy (dated by TCRdb to about 2019). The library came from multiplex PCR. The data were produced on an Illumina HiSeq 2000. TCR beta CDR3 regions were amplified from RNA transcripts. A first-round RT-PCR of the TCR CDR3 used the HTBI primer set with the Qiagen OneStep RT-PCR kit. TCRdb reanalyzed the raw reads on its own, using fastp at Q25 for trimming and MiXCR for clone calling, and kept in-frame beta chains. CDR3 protein sequences are deduplicated, and each keeps its most common genes and DNA. The sample yields around 660,000 distinct CDR3 sequences; nearly 45% were counted once. Roughly 7.2% of the sample goes to the ten largest clones. The sample consisted of peripheral blood or thyroid tissue (not recorded which). These receptors all come from an adult man with Graves' disease, either hyperthyroidism or ophthalmopathy (not recorded which).

The chain is built from TRBV20-1 and TRBJ1-6, with D maybe TRBD1 (6 bases). The CDR3 length is 15 residues. The germline CDR1 and CDR2 sequences are DFQATT and SNEGSKA (reference sequence). V dropped 5 bases and J dropped 8 bases, with 19 bases sitting between them. The CDR3 DNA follows: TGCAGTGCTTTACCGCGGGGGGGGGCGGATTCACCCCTCCACTTT. This sequence encodes CSALPRGGADSPLHF.

The chain links TRBV10-3 to TRBJ2-5; 16 bases match TRBD2. Trimming removed 10 bases from V and 1 base from J; junction bases left unmatched: 6. The CDR3 is made up of 16 amino acids. Germline CDR1 reads ENHRY; CDR2 reads SYGVKD. Written as DNA, the CDR3 is TGTGCCAGCCCCGGGACTAGCGGGGGGGCCCAAGAGACCCAGTACTTC. Residues: CASPGTSGGAQETQYF.

The chain uses TRBV27 and TRBJ1-6; D ambiguous. Germline CDR1 is MNHEY and CDR2 is SMNVEV (reference sequence). The V and J ends lost 4 bases and 10 bases respectively, with 11 bases between them. The CDR3 is made up of 13 amino acids. The DNA for the CDR3 is TGTGCCAGCAGTTACAGTTCGCGCTCACCCCTCCACTTT. This sequence encodes CASSYSSRSPLHF.

The chain is built from TRBV10-3 and TRBJ1-1; TRBD1 matches 11 bases. The V gene end was trimmed by 6 bases and the J gene end by 5 bases; junction bases not matched to a gene: 8. This CDR3 spans 15 amino acids. Germline-derived CDR1 and CDR2 are ENHRY and SYGVKD. The CDR3 region has the DNA TGTGCCATCAGAAGGACAGGGGGCGGAAGTACTGAAGCTTTCTTT. This gives the protein CAIRRTGGGSTEAFF.

V usage is TRBV2 and J usage is TRBJ1-1, with D tentatively TRBD1 (6 bases). Trimming stripped 6 bases from V and 0 bases from J, with 14 bases between. The CDR3 totals 15 residues. Germline V lookup: CDR1 SNHLY, CDR2 FYNNEI. In DNA, the CDR3 is TGTGCCAGCAGAGAACTTACAGGGTTGAACACTGAAGCTTTCTTT. Translating it yields CASRELTGLNTEAFF.

The CDR3 loop reads CASVELRDREGYTF. The CDR3 DNA reads TGTGCCAGCGTTGAGCTGCGGGACAGGGAGGGCTACACCTTC. This chain connects TRBV25-1 to TRBJ1-2, with 9 bases lining up with TRBD1. The junction had 12 bases not matched to a gene; V was cut back by 8 bases and J by 8 bases. Per germline, CDR1 MGHDK and CDR2 SYGVNS. The CDR3 runs 14 residues.

The chain employs TRBV6-6 and TRBJ1-1, with TRBD1 matching 7 bases. V was pared by 7 bases and J by 0 bases, with 8 bases of the junction left unmatched. From germline, CDR1 is MNHNY and CDR2 SVGAGI (reference sequence). This CDR3 has 15 residues. The CDR3 DNA sequence: TGTGCCAGCAAAAGGTCGGGACAGCTGAACACTGAAGCTTTCTTT. Protein product: CASKRSGQLNTEAFF.

The chain combines TRBV15 with TRBJ2-7, with D possibly TRBD1 on 6 matching bases. This CDR3 region has 18 residues. The germline V gene has CDR1 LNHNV and CDR2 YYDKDF (reference sequence). The V and J ends lost 1 base and 0 bases respectively, with 19 bases between them. The CDR3 sequence: CATSRVGRGGTSSYEQYF. CDR3 nucleotides: TGTGCCACCAGCAGAGTGGGCAGGGGCGGAACCAGCTCCTACGAGCAGTACTTC.

J is TRBJ1-4 and V is TRBV2, with 9 bases identical to TRBD1. CDR1 SNHLY and CDR2 FYNNEI come from the germline V gene. The CDR3 runs to 13 residues. The V segment lost 5 bases and the J segment 10 bases; nucleotides outside the gene matches: 5. The CDR3 coding sequence is TGTGCCAGCAGTAAACGGACAGGGGCAAAACTGTTTTTT. Residues: CASSKRTGAKLFF.

The chain has TRBV25-1 and TRBJ1-6; 8 bases align to TRBD1. The CDR3 contains 13 residues. Germline loops: CDR1 MGHDK, CDR2 SYGVNS. Here the CDR3 DNA reads TGTGCGCAGGGGGCGGGTTATAATTCACCCCTCCACTTT. As protein: CAQGAGYNSPLHF.

This rearrangement joins TRBV2 to TRBJ1-5, with D tentatively TRBD1 (5 bases). The length of the CDR3 is 13 residues. V was trimmed by 0 bases and J by 10 bases, leaving 10 bases between them. CDR1 and CDR2 from the germline V gene are SNHLY and FYNNEI. DNA for the CDR3: TGTGCCAGCAGTGAAGCGACGAGGGGTCCCCAGCATTTT. Protein: CASSEATRGPQHF.

This clonotype has a count of ten or more. This chain joins TRBV10-2 and TRBJ1-1; D unresolved. This CDR3 contains 13 residues. The V end lost 2 bases, the J end lost 3 bases, and 7 bases lay between the germline ends. The germline gives CDR1 WSHSY, CDR2 SAAADI. CDR3 protein: CASSEAVHTEAFF. The CDR3 DNA is TGCGCCAGCAGTGAGGCAGTCCACACTGAAGCTTTCTTT.

The chain links TRBV24-1 to TRBJ1-6, with D perhaps TRBD1 (6 bases). Per the germline V gene, CDR1 is KGHDR and CDR2 is SFDVKD. Trimming shortened V by 2 bases and J by 4 bases, and 17 bases separated the two germline ends. CDR3 length: 18 residues. As DNA, the CDR3 is TGTGCCACCAGTGATTCCCGACAGGTAACGGGATATAATTCACCCCTCCACTTT. This codes for CATSDSRQVTGYNSPLHF.

This chain uses TRBV5-1 with TRBJ2-7; TRBD2 is a possible D gene (5 bases). The CDR3 spans 15 residues. The ends were cut back, 1 base at V and 2 bases at J, with 13 bases in the middle. CDR1 SGHRS and CDR2 YFSETQ come from the germline V gene. CDR3 sequence: CASSLSQDLAYEQYF. CDR3 DNA sequence: TGCGCCAGCAGCTTGTCGCAGGACTTAGCCTACGAGCAGTACTTC.

A few counts support this clonotype. J is TRBJ2-1 and V is TRBV29-1; D gene ambiguous. This CDR3 region has 17 residues. V was clipped by 0 bases and J by 0 bases, with 15 bases between them. Germline V CDR1 and CDR2: SQVTM, ANQGSEA. This chain's CDR3 is CSVEDSFQRSSYNEQFF. CDR3 coding DNA: TGCAGCGTTGAAGATTCATTTCAGAGGAGCTCCTACAATGAGCAGTTCTTC.

The chain joins TRBV7-9 to TRBJ1-5; TRBD1 matches at 11 bases. Germline CDR1 and CDR2: SEHNR and FQNEAQ (reference sequence). After removal of 11 bases from V and 6 bases from J, the junction contained 12 bases not matched to a gene. This CDR3 has 15 residues. The CDR3 sequence: CAWATGTGGGQPQHF. The CDR3 DNA is TGTGCCTGGGCTACCGGGACAGGGGGGGGTCAGCCCCAGCATTTT.

The chain uses TRBV6-5 and TRBJ1-3, with D possibly being TRBD1 (5 bases). V was pared by 6 bases and J by 2 bases, with 11 bases between. CDR3 size: 14 residues. In germline, CDR1 is MNHEY, CDR2 SVGAGI. CDR3 loop: CASSYGGTGNTIYF. In DNA form, the CDR3 reads TGTGCCAGCAGCTACGGGGGGACTGGAAACACCATATATTTT.

This chain joins TRBV4-2 and TRBJ1-2; no definite D call. V was cut by 3 bases and J by 4 bases, with 12 bases left in between. The CDR3 covers 14 residues. Germline V gene sequence: CDR1 LGHNA, CDR2 YNFKEQ. CDR3: CASSQEVRRYGYTF. DNA of the CDR3: TGTGCCAGCAGCCAGGAAGTACGGCGCTATGGCTACACCTTC.

Points on this clonotype: This may stem from a read error, because a much larger clone lies one nucleotide away. This sequence joins TRBV25-1 and TRBJ1-2, with D unresolved. The germline CDR1 and CDR2 sequences are MGHDK and SYGVNS. The CDR3 has 14 amino acids. The DNA for the CDR3 is TGTGCCGGCAGTTCAGGTCCCGCTAACTATGGCTACACCTTC. Protein: CAGSSGPANYGYTF.

The chain uses TRBV7-6 and TRBJ2-2; 9 positions agree with TRBD2. Unmatched junction bases numbered 5, after V lost 4 bases and J lost 5 bases. CDR1 and CDR2 from the germline V gene are SGHVS and FNYEAQ. CDR3 size: 15 residues. CDR3 DNA: TGTGCCAGCAGCTCCCTAGCGGGGAGGACCGGGGAGCTGTTTTTT. This encodes CASSSLAGRTGELFF.

A note on this clonotype: The CDR3 does not end in the conserved phenylalanine or tryptophan, so this is likely a read error. The V call is TRBV2, the J call TRBJ1-1, with no clear D. CDR1 is SNHLY, CDR2 FYNNEI, per germline. CDR3 size: 12 residues. The CDR3 sequence is CAISVREKRAFL. Written as DNA, the CDR3 is TGTGCCATCAGTGTGCGGGAGAAGAGGGCTTTCCTT.

This chain connects TRBV29-1 to TRBJ2-5; 10 bases line up with TRBD1. Germline values: CDR1 SQVTM, CDR2 ANQGSEA. Trimming at V came to 3 bases and at J to 5 bases, leaving 18 bases not matched to a gene. This CDR3 is built from 18 residues. CDR3 loop: CSVDGPSTGTGVRETQYF. CDR3 coding DNA: TGCAGCGTTGACGGACCTTCAACCGGGACAGGGGTCCGGGAGACCCAGTACTTC.

The chain has TRBV7-4 and TRBJ1-4; 10 bases match TRBD1. The trim removed 3 bases at V and 7 bases at J, leaving 5 bases unmatched. The germline V gene encodes CDR1 SGHVT and CDR2 SQSDAQ. This CDR3 region has 15 residues. The CDR3 sequence is CASSFDRDRGEKLFF. CDR3 coding DNA: TGTGCCAGCAGCTTTGACCGGGACAGGGGTGAAAAACTGTTTTTT.

Concerning this clonotype: A much larger clone differs by one base, so this may be a read error. V usage is TRBV20-1 and J usage is TRBJ1-6; D uncertain. The V gene's germline CDR1 is DFQATT and CDR2 SNEGSKA (reference sequence). There are 14 residues in the CDR3. V gave up 0 bases and J gave up 16 bases, with 19 bases separating them. The DNA of the CDR3 is TGCAGTGCTAGAGATCCGGGCCACCTTTCCTTTCTCCACTTT. Translation: CSARDPGHLSFLHF.

V and J are TRBV29-1 and TRBJ1-1; 7 bases map to TRBD1. This CDR3 comprises 13 residues. V shed 3 bases, J shed 2 bases, and the junction held 3 bases outside the gene matches. Germline V lookup: CDR1 SQVTM, CDR2 ANQGSEA. The CDR3 protein is CSVEGQPNTEAFF. CDR3 DNA: TGCAGCGTTGAGGGACAGCCCAACACTGAAGCTTTCTTT.

The table lists this clonotype with many counts. J is TRBJ2-5 and V is TRBV19; D uncertain. The CDR3 has 16 amino acids. V was cut by 3 bases and J by 0 bases, with 14 bases left in between. CDR1 and CDR2 from the germline V gene are LNHDA and SQIVND (reference sequence). The CDR3 sequence is CASSISGSGYQETQYF. In nucleotides, the CDR3 is TGTGCCAGTAGTATTAGTGGAAGTGGGTACCAAGAGACCCAGTACTTC.

This clonotype was recorded a few times. This sequence joins TRBV7-2 and TRBJ1-2; 9 bases map to TRBD1. This CDR3 is 14 amino acids long. Germline CDR1 is SGHTA and CDR2 is FQGNSA. With V trimmed by 6 bases and J by 6 bases, 8 bases remained unmatched. CDR3 amino acids: CASSSWDRANGYTF. CDR3 bases: TGTGCCAGCAGTTCCTGGGACAGGGCTAATGGCTACACCTTC.

This chain connects TRBV12-5 to TRBJ1-1, with D uncertain. This CDR3 contains 13 residues. V lost 1 base, J lost 1 base, and 4 bases lay in between. Germline V CDR1 and CDR2: LGHNT, FRNRAP. The CDR3 spells CASGLEENTEAFF. The CDR3 bases are TGTGCTAGTGGTTTGGAAGAGAACACTGAAGCTTTCTTT.

This clonotype occurred a few times. The chain has TRBV24-1 and TRBJ2-2; 10 positions match TRBD1. The CDR3 covers 17 residues. Trimming removed 4 bases from V and 1 base from J; junction bases left unmatched: 5. The V gene's germline CDR1 is KGHDR and CDR2 SFDVKD. The chain's CDR3 is CATSDPTGGRNTGELFF. In DNA, the CDR3 is TGTGCCACCAGTGACCCGACAGGGGGCAGGAACACCGGGGAGCTGTTTTTT.